This T cell receptor beta chain was identified during a study of tumor-infiltrating lymphocytes in localized non-small cell lung cancer. Study-wide background: Patients included smokers and never-smokers with various histologies, some sampled after neoadjuvant chemotherapy. From each patient, both tumor and uninvolved lung, non-adjacent to tumor, were sampled. Broader study findings: Technical variation could not be separated from intratumor heterogeneity here. IM1 and IM2 tumors showed no difference in T-cell fraction.

Sequenced by immunoSEQ multiplex PCR; TCRdb stores in-frame clones only, minus some. The repertoire holds around 15,000 clones, with around 81% as singletons. The CDR3 loop spans 13 amino acids. The junction had 8 bases not matched to a gene; V was cut back by 4 bases and J by 6 bases. The V gene's germline CDR1 is SQVTM and CDR2 ANQGSEA. This clone was found a few times. Its antigen is undetermined. This sequence joins TRBV29-1 and TRBJ1-1; 7 bases are shared with TRBD1. The sequence derives from a human donor with non-small cell lung cancer. The sample taken for sequencing was uninvolved lung tissue not adjacent to the tumor. CDR3 in DNA: TGCAGCGTTGGTTCTGGGCAGGGGGCTGAAGCTTTCTTT. Protein: CSVGSGQGAEAFF.